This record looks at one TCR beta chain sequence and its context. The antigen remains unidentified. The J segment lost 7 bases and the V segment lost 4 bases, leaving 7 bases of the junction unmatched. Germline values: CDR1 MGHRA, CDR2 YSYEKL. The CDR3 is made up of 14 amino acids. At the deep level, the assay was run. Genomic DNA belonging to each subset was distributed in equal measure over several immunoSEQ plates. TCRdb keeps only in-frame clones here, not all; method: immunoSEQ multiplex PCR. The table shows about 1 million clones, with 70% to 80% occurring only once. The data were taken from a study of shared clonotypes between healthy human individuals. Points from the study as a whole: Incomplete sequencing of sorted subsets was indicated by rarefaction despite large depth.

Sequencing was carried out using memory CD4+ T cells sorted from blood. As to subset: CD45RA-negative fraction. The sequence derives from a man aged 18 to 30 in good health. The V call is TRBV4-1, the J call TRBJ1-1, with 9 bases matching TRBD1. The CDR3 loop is CASSPTGGIGEAFF. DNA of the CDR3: TGCGCCAGCAGCCCGACAGGGGGTATAGGTGAAGCTTTCTTT.